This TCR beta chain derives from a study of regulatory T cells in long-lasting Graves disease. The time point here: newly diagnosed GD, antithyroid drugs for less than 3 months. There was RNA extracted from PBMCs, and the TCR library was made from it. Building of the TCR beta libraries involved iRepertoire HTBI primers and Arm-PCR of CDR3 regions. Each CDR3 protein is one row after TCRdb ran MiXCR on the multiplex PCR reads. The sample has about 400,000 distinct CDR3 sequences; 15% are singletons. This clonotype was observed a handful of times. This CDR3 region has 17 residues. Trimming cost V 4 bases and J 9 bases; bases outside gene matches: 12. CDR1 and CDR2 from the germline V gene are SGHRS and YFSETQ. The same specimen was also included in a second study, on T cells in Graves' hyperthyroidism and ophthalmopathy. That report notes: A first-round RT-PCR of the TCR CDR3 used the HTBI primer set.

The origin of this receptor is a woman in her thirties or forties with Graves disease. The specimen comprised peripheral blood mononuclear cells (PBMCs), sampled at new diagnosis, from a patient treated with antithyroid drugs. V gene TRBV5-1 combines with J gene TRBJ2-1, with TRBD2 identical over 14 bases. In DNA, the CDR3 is TGCGCCAGCAGCAATCAACCGGGACTAGCGGGAGTCGTTGAGCAGTTCTTC. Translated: CASSNQPGLAGVVEQFF.